This TCR beta chain was recorded in a study of vaccination and CD4 T cells after COVID-19 (dated by TCRdb to between 2022 and 2023). At the level of the whole study: Every convalescent patient had a positive nasal swab PCR test for SARS-CoV-2, with mild disease in about nine patients and severe disease in one. Post-COVID blood samples from convalescent patients were collected a median of approximately 100 days after diagnosis, with a range of about 35 to 180 days. Culture stimuli were overlapping spike peptide pools from SARS-CoV-2 and from the common cold coronaviruses HCoV-NL63, HCoV-OC43 and HCoV-229E. Six males and four females were included in the convalescent cohort, with two Hispanic individuals, seven Caucasians, two Asians and one multiracial person represented. In control cultures, a CEFX viral epitope pool was used as positive control, an HIV-1 Nef peptide pool was used as negative control, or no peptide was added. The spike-specific CD4+ TCR repertoire was compared before and after mRNA vaccination in fewer than eleven COVID-19 convalescent patients and a handful of infection-naive healthy vaccine recipients. Participants got two doses of the Pfizer-BioNTech BNT162b2 vaccine (n=8) or two doses of the Moderna mRNA-1273 vaccine (n=2). The time from the second vaccine dose to post-vaccine blood sampling had a median of roughly 79 days and ranged from about 14 to 241 days. Overall study results and their limits: The median count of SARS-CoV-2-reactive clonotypes went up from about 23 after infection to 38 after vaccination, although the change was not significant. In convalescent patients, a median about 84% of post-vaccine SARS-CoV-2-reactive clones were detected only after vaccination, and vaccine-specific priming was suggested by this finding. The number of convalescent patients in the study was relatively small, and the study did not examine early timepoints following natural infection. Nearly all vaccine-specific clones in convalescent patients (304 of 307) were mono-reactive for SARS-CoV-2 spike rather than cross-reactive with common cold coronaviruses.

This clonotype turned up a few times. What antigen it recognizes has not been identified. One base away there is no much larger clone; base qualities are not given. What this sample's treatment or condition label stands for: roughly 11-day PBMC culture with coronavirus spike peptide pools or control peptides (ViraFEST assay). The ViraFEST assay, used in the study, expanded antigen-specific T cells with peptide pools and then identified the expanded clonotypes through TCR sequencing. Positive SARS-CoV-2 PCR tests in the convalescent patients dated from March to December 2020, before Alpha, Beta and Delta variants emerged in the United States. Approximately 1.8 million PBMCs per well were cultured in IMDM with approximately 5% human AB serum and roughly 9.3 IU/ml IL-2, plus 10 ug/ml peptide pools. Half of the culture medium was replaced with fresh IL-2-containing medium on days 3 and 7. After roughly 9 days of culture, CD4+ T cells were isolated by negative selection with the EasySep CD4+ T cell isolation kit. PBMCs were separated from whole blood using Ficoll-Paque Plus gradient centrifugation and then either used fresh or cryopreserved at -140C. In general, triplicate wells were set up for every culture condition.

Library preparation employed PCR. TCR sequencing of DNA from cultured CD4+ T cells used the Oncomine TCR Beta short-read assay at the Johns Hopkins FTIC core. The QIAamp micro DNA kit was used to extract genomic DNA from the cultured CD4+ T cells. Oncomine TCR Beta libraries from cultured CD4+ T cells were pooled using unique dual indexes and sequenced on an Illumina iSeq 100. The study's own analysis went as follows. Non-productive sequences were removed, and CDR3s not starting with C, not ending with F or W, or shorter than 7 amino acids were discarded. Antigen-specific clonotypes were identified using the MANAFEST web application through comparison of peptide-stimulated wells with reference and other culture wells. For a clone to be called positive, the clone needed an FDR below 0.05, an odds ratio above 5, and a productive frequency above 0.1% in at least two of three replicate wells. Cross-reactive clonotypes were defined as significantly expanded in both SARS-CoV-2 spike wells and at least one common cold coronavirus spike condition. Using R version 3.6.1, CDR3 homology was evaluated through Levenshtein distances (stringdist) along with unrooted phylogenetic trees (ape). Using fastp trimming at Q25 and MiXCR clonotype assembly, TCRdb reanalyzed the public sequencing data and kept in-frame beta chains. Each CDR3 protein appears once, grouped with its most common genes and DNA. TCRdb, not the original authors, processed these V and J calls. This sample lists about 18,000 distinct CDR3 sequences; roughly 50% were detected once. The top ten constitute less than 7.5% of the sample.

The germline V gene supplies CDR1 MNHNS and CDR2 SASEGT. Including the terminal cysteine and phenylalanine, the CDR3 comprises 15 residues. Kept here is only the CDR3 DNA, which spans 45 bases and is read in frame from base 1. The germline V end is reduced by 7 bases and the J end by 3 bases; junction bases left unmatched: 9. The sequence came from a human donor who had recovered from COVID-19. Input material: CD4+ T cells from blood, cultured in vitro. Recombination connected TRBV6-1 to TRBJ2-3, with 8 middle bases fitting TRBD1. The DNA reads TGTGCCAGCAATAACCCGGGACAGGCAACAGATACGCAGTATTTT. This codes for CASNNPGQATDTQYF.